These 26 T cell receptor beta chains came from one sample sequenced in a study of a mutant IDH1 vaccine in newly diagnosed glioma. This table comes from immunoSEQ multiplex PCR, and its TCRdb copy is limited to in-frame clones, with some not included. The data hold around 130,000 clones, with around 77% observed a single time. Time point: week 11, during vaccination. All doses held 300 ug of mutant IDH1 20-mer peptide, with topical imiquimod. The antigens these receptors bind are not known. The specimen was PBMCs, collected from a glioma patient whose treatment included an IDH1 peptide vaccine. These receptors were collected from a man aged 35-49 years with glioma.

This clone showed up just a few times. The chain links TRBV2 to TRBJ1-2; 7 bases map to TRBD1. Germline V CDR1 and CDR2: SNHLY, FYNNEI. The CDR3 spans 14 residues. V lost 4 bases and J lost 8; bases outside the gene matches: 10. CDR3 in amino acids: CASSVPKGARGYTF. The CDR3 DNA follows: TGTGCCAGCAGTGTCCCCAAGGGGGCGAGGGGCTACACCTTC.

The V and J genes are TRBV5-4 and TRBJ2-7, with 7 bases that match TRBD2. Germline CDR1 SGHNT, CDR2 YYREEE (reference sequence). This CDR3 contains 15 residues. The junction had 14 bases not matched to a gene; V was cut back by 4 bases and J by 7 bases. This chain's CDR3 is CASSPGGGSLWEQYF. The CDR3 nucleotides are TGTGCCAGCAGCCCGGGAGGCGGGAGTTTGTGGGAGCAGTACTTC.

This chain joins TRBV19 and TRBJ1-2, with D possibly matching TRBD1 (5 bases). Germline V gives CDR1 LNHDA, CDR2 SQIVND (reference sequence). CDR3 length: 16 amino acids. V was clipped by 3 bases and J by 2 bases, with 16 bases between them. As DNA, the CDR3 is TGTGCCAGTAGTATCGGGGACGCCTCGGCAAACTATGGCTACACCTTC. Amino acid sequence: CASSIGDASANYGYTF.

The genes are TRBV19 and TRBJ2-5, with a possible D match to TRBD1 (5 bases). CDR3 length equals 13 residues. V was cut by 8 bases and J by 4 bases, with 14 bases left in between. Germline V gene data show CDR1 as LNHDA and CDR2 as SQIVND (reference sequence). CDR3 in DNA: TGTGCCAGTGGTGGTCAGGGTTTAGAGACCCAGTACTTC. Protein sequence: CASGGQGLETQYF.

DNA for the CDR3: TGTGCCTGGAGTGGCGGTACCGAGGATGGCTACACCTTC. Protein sequence: CAWSGGTEDGYTF. The chain combines TRBV30 with TRBJ1-2; D unresolved. CDR1 and CDR2 from the germline V gene are GTSNPN and SVGIG (reference sequence). The CDR3 has 13 residues. The V end lost 1 base, the J end lost 6 bases, and 12 bases lay between the germline ends.

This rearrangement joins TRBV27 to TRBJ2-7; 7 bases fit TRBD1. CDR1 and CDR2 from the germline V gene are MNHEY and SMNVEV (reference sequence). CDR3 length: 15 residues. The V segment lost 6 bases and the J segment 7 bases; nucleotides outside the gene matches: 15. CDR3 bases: TGTGCCAGCAGCCCATACAGGGGCCCGAGGGGGGAGCAGTACTTC. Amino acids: CASSPYRGPRGEQYF.

The CDR3 region is CSASLMDEQFF. The CDR3 bases are TGCAGTGCTAGTTTGATGGACGAGCAGTTCTTC. The J gene is TRBJ2-1, the V gene TRBV20-1; D call uncertain. Germline CDR1 reads DFQATT; CDR2 reads SNEGSKA (reference sequence). The CDR3 is 11 residues long. Trimming removed 3 bases at V and 10 bases at J, with 10 bases between.

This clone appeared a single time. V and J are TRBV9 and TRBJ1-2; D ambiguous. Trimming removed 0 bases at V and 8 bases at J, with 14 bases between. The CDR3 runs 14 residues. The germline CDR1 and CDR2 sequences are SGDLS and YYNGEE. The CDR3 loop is CASSVVPPVGGYTF. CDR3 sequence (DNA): TGTGCCAGCAGCGTAGTGCCCCCTGTCGGGGGCTACACCTTC.

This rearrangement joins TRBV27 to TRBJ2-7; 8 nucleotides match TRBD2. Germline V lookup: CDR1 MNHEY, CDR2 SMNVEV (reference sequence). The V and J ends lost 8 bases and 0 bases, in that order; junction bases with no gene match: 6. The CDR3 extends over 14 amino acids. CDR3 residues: CASRRRGGSYEQYF. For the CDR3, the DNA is TGTGCCAGCCGACGTCGGGGGGGCTCCTACGAGCAGTACTTC.

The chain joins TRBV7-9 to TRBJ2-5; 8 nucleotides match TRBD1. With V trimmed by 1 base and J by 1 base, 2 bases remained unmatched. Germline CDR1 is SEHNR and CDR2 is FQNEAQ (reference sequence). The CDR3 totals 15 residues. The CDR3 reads CASSLDRGSQETQYF. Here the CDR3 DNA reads TGTGCCAGCAGCTTAGACAGGGGGTCCCAAGAGACCCAGTACTTC. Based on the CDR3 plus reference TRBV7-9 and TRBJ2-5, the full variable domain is DTGVSQNPRHKITKRGQNVTFRCDPISEHNRLYWYRQTLGQGPEFLTYFQNEAQLEKSRLLSDRFSAERPKGSFSTLEIQRTEQGDSAMYLCASSLDRGSQETQYFGPGTRLLVL.

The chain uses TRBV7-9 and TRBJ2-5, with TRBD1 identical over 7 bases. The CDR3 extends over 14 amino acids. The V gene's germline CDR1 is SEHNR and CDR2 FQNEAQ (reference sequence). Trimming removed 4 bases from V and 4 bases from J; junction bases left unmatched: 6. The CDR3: CASSSYRGGETQYF. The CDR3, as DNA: TGTGCCAGCAGCTCATACAGGGGTGGAGAGACCCAGTACTTC.

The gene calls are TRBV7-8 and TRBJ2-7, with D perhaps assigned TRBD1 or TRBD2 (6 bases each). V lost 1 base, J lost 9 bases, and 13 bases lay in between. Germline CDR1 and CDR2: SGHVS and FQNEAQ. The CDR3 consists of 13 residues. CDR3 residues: CASSLGTDGGQYF. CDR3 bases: TGTGCCAGCAGCTTAGGGACAGACGGGGGGCAGTACTTC.

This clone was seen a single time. The DNA of the CDR3 is TGTGCCTGGAGTGTAGCAGGGGGCGATCAGCCCCAGCATTTT. This codes for CAWSVAGGDQPQHF. J is TRBJ1-5 and V is TRBV30; 8 nucleotides line up with TRBD1. The germline V gene encodes CDR1 GTSNPN and CDR2 SVGIG (reference sequence). J was trimmed by 5 bases and V by 0 bases; bases with no gene match: 3. CDR3 length: 14 residues.

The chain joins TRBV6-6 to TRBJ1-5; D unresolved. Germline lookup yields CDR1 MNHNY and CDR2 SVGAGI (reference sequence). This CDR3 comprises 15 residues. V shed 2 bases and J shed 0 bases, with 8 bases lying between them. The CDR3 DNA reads TGTGCCAGCAGTTACGATGGCTATAGCAATCAGCCCCAGCATTTT. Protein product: CASSYDGYSNQPQHF.

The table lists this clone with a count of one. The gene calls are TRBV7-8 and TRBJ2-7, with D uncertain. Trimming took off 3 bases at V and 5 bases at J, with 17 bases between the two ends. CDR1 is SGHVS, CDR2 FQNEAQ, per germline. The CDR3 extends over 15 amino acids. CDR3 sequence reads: CASSLPARQGNEQYF. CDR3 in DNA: TGTGCCAGCAGCTTGCCAGCCCGACAAGGTAACGAGCAGTACTTC.

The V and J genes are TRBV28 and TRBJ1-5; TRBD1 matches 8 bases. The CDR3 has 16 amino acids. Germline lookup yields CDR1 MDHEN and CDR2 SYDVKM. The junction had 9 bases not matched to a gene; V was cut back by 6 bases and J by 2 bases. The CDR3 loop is CASRTTPGGGNQPQHF. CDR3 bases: TGTGCCAGCAGAACCACCCCAGGGGGCGGCAATCAGCCCCAGCATTTT.

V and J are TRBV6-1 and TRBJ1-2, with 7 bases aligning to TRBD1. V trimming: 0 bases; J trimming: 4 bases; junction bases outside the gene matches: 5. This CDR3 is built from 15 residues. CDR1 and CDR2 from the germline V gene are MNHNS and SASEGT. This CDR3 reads CASSEAHGTAYGYTF. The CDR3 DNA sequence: TGTGCCAGCAGTGAAGCCCACGGGACAGCCTATGGCTACACCTTC.

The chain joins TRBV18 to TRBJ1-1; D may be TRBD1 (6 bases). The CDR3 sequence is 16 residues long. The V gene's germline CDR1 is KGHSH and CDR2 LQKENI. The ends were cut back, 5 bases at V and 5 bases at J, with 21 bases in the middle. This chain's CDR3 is CASSTALGGAKTEAFF. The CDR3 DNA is TGTGCCAGCTCAACTGCCCTAGGGGGGGCAAAAACTGAAGCTTTCTTT. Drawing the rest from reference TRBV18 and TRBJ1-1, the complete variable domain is NAGVMQNPRHLVRRRGQEARLRCSPMKGHSHVYWYRQLPEEGLKFMVYLQKENIIDESGMPKERFSAEFPKEGPSILRIQQVVRGDSAAYFCASSTALGGAKTEAFFGQGTRLTVV.

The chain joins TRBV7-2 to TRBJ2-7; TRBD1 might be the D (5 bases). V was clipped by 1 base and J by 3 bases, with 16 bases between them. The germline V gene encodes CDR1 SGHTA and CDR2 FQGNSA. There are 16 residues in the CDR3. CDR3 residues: CASSLVAGPSVYEQYF. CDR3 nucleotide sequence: TGTGCCAGCAGCTTAGTGGCAGGGCCATCCGTCTACGAGCAGTACTTC.

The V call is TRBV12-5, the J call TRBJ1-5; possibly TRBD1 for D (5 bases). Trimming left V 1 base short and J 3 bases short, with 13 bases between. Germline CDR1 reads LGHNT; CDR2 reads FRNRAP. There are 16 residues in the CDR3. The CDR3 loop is CASGLGGQGDNQPQHF. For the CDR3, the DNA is TGTGCTAGTGGTTTGGGGGGCCAGGGCGACAATCAGCCCCAGCATTTT.

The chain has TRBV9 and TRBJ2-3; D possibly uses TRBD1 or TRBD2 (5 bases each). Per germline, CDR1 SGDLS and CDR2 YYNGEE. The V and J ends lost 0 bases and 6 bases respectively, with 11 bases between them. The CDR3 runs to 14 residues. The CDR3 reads CASSVGDREDTQYF. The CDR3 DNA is TGTGCCAGCAGCGTAGGGGACCGCGAGGATACGCAGTATTTT.

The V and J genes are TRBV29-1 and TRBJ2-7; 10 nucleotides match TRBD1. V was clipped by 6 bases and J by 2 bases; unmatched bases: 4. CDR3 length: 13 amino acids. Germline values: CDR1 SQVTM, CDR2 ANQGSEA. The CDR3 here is CSVGTGETYEQYF. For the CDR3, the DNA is TGCAGCGTCGGGACAGGGGAAACCTACGAGCAGTACTTC.

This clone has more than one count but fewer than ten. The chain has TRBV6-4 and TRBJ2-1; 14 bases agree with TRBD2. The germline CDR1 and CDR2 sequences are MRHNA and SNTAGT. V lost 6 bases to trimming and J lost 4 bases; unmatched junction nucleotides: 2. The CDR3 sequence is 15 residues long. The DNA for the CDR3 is TGTGCCAGCAGCGGGACTAGCGGGAGTTACAATGAGCAGTTCTTC. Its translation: CASSGTSGSYNEQFF.

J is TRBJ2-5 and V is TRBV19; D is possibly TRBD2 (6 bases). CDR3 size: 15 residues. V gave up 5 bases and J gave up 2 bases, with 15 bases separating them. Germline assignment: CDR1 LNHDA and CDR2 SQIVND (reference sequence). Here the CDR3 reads CASSLGVAGQETQYF. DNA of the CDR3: TGTGCCAGTAGTTTGGGAGTCGCGGGGCAAGAGACCCAGTACTTC.

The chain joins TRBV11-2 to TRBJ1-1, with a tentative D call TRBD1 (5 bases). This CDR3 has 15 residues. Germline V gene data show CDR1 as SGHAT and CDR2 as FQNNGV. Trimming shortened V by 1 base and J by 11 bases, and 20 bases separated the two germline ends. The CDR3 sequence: CASSLVTTGRTSAFF. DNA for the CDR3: TGTGCCAGCAGCTTAGTCACCACTGGCAGGACATCGGCTTTCTTT.

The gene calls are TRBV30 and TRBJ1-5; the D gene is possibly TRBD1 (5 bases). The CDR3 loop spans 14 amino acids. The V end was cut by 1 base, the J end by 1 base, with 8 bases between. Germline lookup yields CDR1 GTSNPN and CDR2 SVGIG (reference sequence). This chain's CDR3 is CAWSGDRSNQPQHF. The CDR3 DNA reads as TGTGCCTGGAGTGGTGACAGAAGCAATCAGCCCCAGCATTTT.